One and the same sample provided the 31 T cell receptor beta chains below, sequenced in a study of T cell changes during pregnancy in multiple sclerosis. Measured with immunoSEQ multiplex PCR; TCRdb has only the in-frame clones, and not every one. The sample gives about 40,000 clones, about 95% of which show up once; 1.7% is in the top ten. The starting material was peripheral blood, obtained in the third trimester of pregnancy. Receptor source: a female donor with multiple sclerosis, enrolled in a pregnancy study.

In its sample, this clone was seen once. V usage is TRBV4-3 and J usage is TRBJ1-1, with D hard to call. CDR1 is LGHNA, CDR2 YSLEER, per germline. V lost 1 base to trimming and J lost 3 bases, with 12 bases between them. CDR3 length: 15 residues. The CDR3 sequence: CASSQGPLVYTEAFF. In DNA form, the CDR3 reads TGCGCCAGCAGCCAAGGTCCCCTAGTCTACACTGAAGCTTTCTTT.

The chain recombines TRBV11-3 with TRBJ2-5; 8 positions agree with TRBD2. The junction had 10 bases not matched to a gene; V was cut back by 4 bases and J by 3 bases. This CDR3 has 16 residues. From germline, CDR1 is SGHNT and CDR2 YENEEA. The CDR3: CASSSPFSGVEETQYF. CDR3 nucleotide sequence: TGTGCCAGCAGCTCCCCTTTTAGCGGGGTAGAAGAGACCCAGTACTTC.

The chain couples TRBV6-5 to TRBJ1-2; 7 nucleotides match TRBD1. Germline V lookup: CDR1 MNHEY, CDR2 SVGAGI. Trimming cost V 6 bases and J 3 bases; bases outside gene matches: 7. The CDR3 consists of 14 residues. CDR3 in amino acids: CASSRGTAHYGYTF. The CDR3 DNA reads as TGTGCCAGCAGCCGCGGGACAGCTCACTATGGCTACACCTTC.

The CDR3 spells CASSLARSSTGYTF. The CDR3, as DNA: TGTGCCAGCAGCTTAGCGCGTTCGTCCACTGGCTACACCTTC. The rearrangement joins TRBV7-9 to TRBJ1-2, with unresolved D. Germline CDR1 reads SEHNR; CDR2 reads FQNEAQ (reference sequence). Deletions cut 0 bases from V and 7 bases from J, with 12 bases between. The CDR3 is 14 residues long. Full variable domain (missing parts from reference TRBV7-9 and TRBJ1-2): DTGVSQNPRHKITKRGQNVTFRCDPISEHNRLYWYRQTLGQGPEFLTYFQNEAQLEKSRLLSDRFSAERPKGSFSTLEIQRTEQGDSAMYLCASSLARSSTGYTFGSGTRLTVV.

The V call is TRBV12-5, the J call TRBJ1-1; TRBD1 agrees at 8 bases. The CDR3 contains 18 residues. The V and J ends lost 1 base and 5 bases, in that order; junction bases with no gene match: 15. The germline CDR1 and CDR2 sequences are LGHNT and FRNRAP. The DNA for the CDR3 is TGTGCTAGTGGTTTGGGAAGTAAAGGCGGGACAGGACGTACTGAAGCTTTCTTT. Translation gives CASGLGSKGGTGRTEAFF.

The chain uses TRBV19 and TRBJ1-1, with D uncertain. The CDR3 is 13 amino acids. With 7 bases removed from V and 4 bases from J, the gap between germline ends came to 13 bases. Germline loops: CDR1 LNHDA, CDR2 SQIVND (reference sequence). The CDR3 coding sequence is TGTGCCAGTACCGTCCGACACCTCACTGAAGCTTTCTTT. Its protein product is CASTVRHLTEAFF.

The J gene is TRBJ2-1, the V gene TRBV10-2; 9 nucleotides agree with TRBD2. Germline V gene sequence: CDR1 WSHSY, CDR2 SAAADI. The CDR3 spans 15 residues. V gave up 7 bases and J gave up 4 bases; unmatched junction bases: 8. The CDR3 DNA reads TGCGCCAGCAATGTAGCGGGAGAGGGTTACAATGAGCAGTTCTTC. Encoded protein: CASNVAGEGYNEQFF.

This chain links TRBV10-3 with TRBJ1-1; D remains ambiguous. The CDR3 covers 12 residues. The germline gives CDR1 ENHRY, CDR2 SYGVKD. V lost 6 bases and J lost 8, with 13 bases in between. The CDR3 coding sequence is TGTGCCATCAGCACCCGGGTGGAGGAAGCTTTCTTT. It encodes CAISTRVEEAFF.

The rearrangement uses TRBV5-4 and TRBJ1-6; TRBD1 matches at 8 bases. The CDR3 extends over 19 amino acids. V was clipped by 1 base and J by 8 bases; unmatched bases: 17. Germline assignment: CDR1 SGHNT and CDR2 YYREEE (reference sequence). The chain's CDR3 is CASSLITRSGRGPDSPLHF. The CDR3 bases are TGTGCCAGCAGCTTGATCACGCGGTCCGGCAGGGGGCCGGATTCACCCCTCCACTTT.

The count of this clone is one. For the CDR3, the DNA is TGTGCCAGCAGCACAGGACAGTACACTGAAGCTTTCTTT. This gives the protein CASSTGQYTEAFF. The V and J genes are TRBV7-2 and TRBJ1-1; a possible D gene is TRBD1 (6 bases). With 5 bases removed from V and 3 bases from J, the gap between germline ends came to 10 bases. Per germline, CDR1 SGHTA and CDR2 FQGNSA. The CDR3 is made up of 13 amino acids.

This clone was seen just once. The chain couples TRBV28 to TRBJ2-7; D is ambiguous. V was shortened by 3 bases and J by 4 bases, with 31 bases between the two germline ends. There are 20 residues in the CDR3. Germline V gene lookup returns CDR1 MDHEN and CDR2 SYDVKM. The CDR3 sequence is CASSFLFYAVMIDKLYEQYF. The CDR3, as DNA: TGTGCCAGCAGTTTTCTCTTTTACGCCGTAATGATCGACAAACTTTACGAGCAGTACTTC.

The CDR3: CASSIRGQGGDEKLFF. The CDR3 nucleotides are TGTGCCAGTAGTATAAGGGGGCAAGGAGGGGATGAAAAACTGTTTTTT. The V and J genes are TRBV19 and TRBJ1-4; 7 bases line up with TRBD1. CDR3 size: 16 residues. Germline V CDR1 and CDR2: LNHDA, SQIVND (reference sequence). Trimming at V came to 2 bases and at J to 6 bases, leaving 9 bases not matched to a gene.

The CDR3 DNA follows: TGTGCCTGGAGTGGGGACAGGGACACCGGGGAGCTGTTTTTT. It codes for CAWSGDRDTGELFF. This rearrangement joins TRBV30 to TRBJ2-2; 9 positions agree with TRBD1. The germline CDR1 and CDR2 sequences are GTSNPN and SVGIG (reference sequence). V lost 1 base to trimming and J lost 3 bases; unmatched junction nucleotides: 0. This CDR3 spans 14 amino acids.

V is TRBV9 and J is TRBJ2-7, with D tentatively TRBD1 (5 bases). Trimming pared 3 bases from V and 2 bases from J, leaving 9 bases between. Germline CDR1 and CDR2: SGDLS and YYNGEE. The CDR3 consists of 13 residues. The DNA for the CDR3 is TGTGCCAGCAGCGAGGGGCCAACCTACGAGCAGTACTTC. It encodes CASSEGPTYEQYF.

The V gene is TRBV28, the J gene TRBJ2-6; the match to TRBD2 covers 13 bases. CDR1 MDHEN and CDR2 SYDVKM come from the germline V gene. V was clipped by 2 bases and J by 1 base; unmatched bases: 8. This CDR3 has 20 residues. The CDR3 sequence: CASSLLSSGLAGSGANVLTF. In nucleotides, the CDR3 is TGTGCCAGCAGTTTACTTAGTTCGGGACTAGCGGGATCTGGGGCCAACGTCCTGACTTTC.

V usage is TRBV7-9 and J usage is TRBJ1-4, with 7 bases that match TRBD1. Trimming at V came to 6 bases and at J to 10 bases, leaving 14 bases not matched to a gene. From germline, CDR1 is SEHNR and CDR2 FQNEAQ (reference sequence). The CDR3 consists of 15 residues. The chain's CDR3 is CASRYQGQTLGKLFF. The DNA of the CDR3 is TGTGCCAGCAGGTACCAGGGACAGACCCTGGGAAAACTGTTTTTT.

The chain combines TRBV15 with TRBJ2-5; weak D call: TRBD2 (6 bases). The CDR3 is 13 amino acids. CDR1 is LNHNV, CDR2 YYDKDF, per germline (reference sequence). Trimming left V 4 bases short and J 4 bases short, with 10 bases between. CDR3 bases: TGTGCCACCAGCAACCAGGGAGGAGAGACCCAGTACTTC. Translated, it gives CATSNQGGETQYF.

This clone was seen a handful of times. The chain couples TRBV30 to TRBJ1-1, with TRBD1 matching 7 bases. The germline V gene has CDR1 GTSNPN and CDR2 SVGIG (reference sequence). V gave up 0 bases and J gave up 7 bases; unmatched junction bases: 5. This CDR3 spans 13 amino acids. CDR3 loop: CAWSVSGQIEAFF. The CDR3 nucleotides are TGTGCCTGGAGTGTTTCGGGACAGATTGAAGCTTTCTTT. Full variable domain (outside the CDR3, taken from reference TRBV30 and TRBJ1-1): SQTIHQWPATLVQPVGSPLSLECTVEGTSNPNLYWYRQAAGRGLQLLFYSVGIGQISSEVPQNLSASRPQDRQFILSSKKLLLSDSGFYLCAWSVSGQIEAFFGQGTRLTVV.

The chain combines TRBV11-2 with TRBJ1-1; D gene unclear. V was cut by 3 bases and J by 0 bases, with 2 bases left in between. The CDR3 totals 12 residues. CDR1 and CDR2 (germline): SGHAT, FQNNGV. CDR3 DNA: TGTGCCAGCAGCTTTATGAACACTGAAGCTTTCTTT. Translated, it gives CASSFMNTEAFF. The full variable domain, its missing parts supplied by reference TRBV11-2 and TRBJ1-1, is EAGVAQSPRYKIIEKRQSVAFWCNPISGHATLYWYQQILGQGPKLLIQFQNNGVVDDSQLPKDRFSAERLKGVDSTLKIQPAKLEDSAVYLCASSFMNTEAFFGQGTRLTVV.

The chain carries TRBV11-2 and TRBJ2-1; 12 positions agree with TRBD2. CDR1 is SGHAT, CDR2 FQNNGV, per germline. The CDR3 is made up of 15 amino acids. Trimming took 2 bases from V and 9 from J; bases not matched to a gene: 5. The CDR3 here is CASSLTSGRTGEQFF. CDR3 coding DNA: TGTGCCAGCAGCTTAACTAGCGGGAGGACGGGTGAGCAGTTCTTC.

The chain carries TRBV6-5 and TRBJ2-4, with D tentatively TRBD1 (6 bases). Germline CDR1 reads MNHEY; CDR2 reads SVGAGI. Between the trimmed V and J ends, which lost 0 bases and 8 bases, there was a span of 11 bases. This CDR3 has 14 residues. CDR3 residues: CASSYSRGIDIQYF. The DNA for the CDR3 is TGTGCCAGCAGTTACTCGAGGGGGATAGACATTCAGTACTTC.

The gene calls are TRBV14 and TRBJ1-2; D gene uncertain. Trimming removed 1 base from V and 5 bases from J, with 2 bases in between. Germline V lookup: CDR1 SGHDN, CDR2 FVKESK. This CDR3 contains 11 residues. The CDR3 DNA sequence: TGTGCCAGCAGCCAAGCGTATGGCTACACCTTC. Its protein product is CASSQAYGYTF.

The chain is built from TRBV5-4 and TRBJ2-5; the D gene is possibly TRBD1 (7 bases). Trimming stripped 2 bases from V and 4 bases from J, with 18 bases between. Germline V gene data show CDR1 as SGHNT and CDR2 as YYREEE (reference sequence). There are 16 residues in the CDR3. CDR3 nucleotide sequence: TGTGCCAGCAGCTTAGAGGAGACCAGGGGGGCAGAGACCCAGTACTTC. It translates to CASSLEETRGAETQYF.

V usage is TRBV5-1 and J usage is TRBJ2-1, with 10 nucleotides matching TRBD1. This CDR3 spans 15 amino acids. Per the germline V gene, CDR1 is SGHRS and CDR2 is YFSETQ. Losses at the gene ends were 0 bases for V and 7 bases for J; bases not matched to a gene: 4. This chain's CDR3 is CASSLAGTGENEQFF. The CDR3 bases are TGCGCCAGCAGCTTGGCCGGGACAGGGGAGAATGAGCAGTTCTTC.

The chain combines TRBV7-2 with TRBJ2-4; 8 bases agree with TRBD1. CDR1 is SGHTA and CDR2 is FQGNSA in the germline V gene. CDR3 length: 15 residues. The J segment lost 9 bases and the V segment lost 3 bases, leaving 10 bases of the junction unmatched. The CDR3: CASSFRTGPESIQYF. In nucleotides, the CDR3 is TGTGCCAGCAGCTTTAGGACAGGGCCTGAAAGCATTCAGTACTTC.

This chain uses TRBV28 with TRBJ2-4; 11 nucleotides match TRBD2. The length of the CDR3 is 15 residues. V was clipped by 4 bases and J by 4 bases; unmatched bases: 3. Germline CDR1 reads MDHEN; CDR2 reads SYDVKM. In nucleotides, the CDR3 is TGTGCCAGCAGTTCCGCTAGCGGGAGGAAAAACATTCAGTACTTC. This codes for CASSSASGRKNIQYF.

The rearrangement uses TRBV15 and TRBJ1-2, with D maybe TRBD1 (5 bases). This CDR3 region has 14 residues. Germline values: CDR1 LNHNV, CDR2 YYDKDF (reference sequence). V was shortened by 3 bases and J by 0 bases, with 8 bases between the two germline ends. CDR3 sequence reads: CATSRTVSNYGYTF. In nucleotides, the CDR3 is TGTGCCACCAGCAGGACAGTCTCTAACTATGGCTACACCTTC.

The CDR3 DNA sequence: TGTGCCAGCAGGGACAGGGGGCCGGGGACCGGGGAGCTGTTTTTT. Translated, it gives CASRDRGPGTGELFF. The rearrangement joins TRBV6-1 to TRBJ2-2, with TRBD1 identical over 11 bases. J lost 5 bases, V lost 6 bases, and 5 bases had no gene match. The CDR3 has 15 amino acids. Germline V CDR1 and CDR2: MNHNS, SASEGT.

The V call is TRBV19, the J call TRBJ1-3; D gene ambiguous. The CDR3 covers 14 residues. Germline lookup yields CDR1 LNHDA and CDR2 SQIVND (reference sequence). The V end lost 5 bases, the J end lost 0 bases, and 8 bases lay between the germline ends. The DNA of the CDR3 is TGTGCCAGTAGTCGCTTGAGCTCTGGAAACACCATATATTTT. This codes for CASSRLSSGNTIYF.

This sequence joins TRBV4-3 and TRBJ1-4; perhaps TRBD1 as D (5 bases). CDR3 size: 16 residues. The germline V gene encodes CDR1 LGHNA and CDR2 YSLEER. Trimming took off 4 bases at V and 3 bases at J, with 15 bases between the two ends. CDR3 protein: CASSRQGFRANEKLFF. The CDR3, as DNA: TGCGCCAGCAGCCGCCAGGGTTTTCGGGCTAATGAAAAACTGTTTTTT.

The J gene is TRBJ2-3, the V gene TRBV10-3; 7 bases agree with TRBD2. Looked up from germline, CDR1 is ENHRY and CDR2 is SYGVKD. V dropped 1 base and J dropped 3; count of bases not matched to a gene: 1. This CDR3 comprises 14 residues. In DNA form, the CDR3 reads TGTGCCATCAGTGAGTTAGCGGGTACAGATACGCAGTATTTT. Translating it yields CAISELAGTDTQYF.